Sequencing of this TCR beta chain was carried out in a study of cytomegalovirus exposure and HLA in healthy donors. A remark on this clone: The antigen remains unidentified.

Study-wide results and caveats: Donor immune exposure was known only as CMV serostatus. In an earlier analysis, most TCR beta V segments were productive about 87% or about 30% of the time. A later analysis linked a missense variant in DCLRE1C to the trimming of TCR beta V and J genes. It was confirmed in vitro that a few of the CMV-associated chains were specific for CMV antigens.

In the PCR, 60 Vbeta and 13 Jbeta primers were used. Clones were sequenced by immunoSEQ multiplex PCR, and TCRdb holds only the in-frame ones, with some missing. The sample records 150,000 to 200,000 clones, roughly 72% being singletons. This CDR3 comprises 15 residues. Trimming stripped 5 bases from V and 4 bases from J, with 17 bases between. Germline V gene lookup returns CDR1 SGHAT and CDR2 FQNNGV. V gene TRBV11-2 combines with J gene TRBJ2-5; D is perhaps TRBD1 (5 bases). This TCR was sampled from a woman aged 40 to 55 in good health and CMV-seronegative. Sequencing used PBMCs. The CDR3 sequence: CASSPGRPRAETQYF. The CDR3 nucleotides are TGTGCCAGCAGCCCCGGACGGCCCAGGGCAGAGACCCAGTACTTC. Together with reference TRBV11-2 and TRBJ2-5, the CDR3 gives the full variable domain: EAGVAQSPRYKIIEKRQSVAFWCNPISGHATLYWYQQILGQGPKLLIQFQNNGVVDDSQLPKDRFSAERLKGVDSTLKIQPAKLEDSAVYLCASSPGRPRAETQYFGPGTRLLVL.